These 7 T cell receptor beta chains were all obtained from the same sample, sequenced in a study of CD8 T cells in ankylosing spondylitis (dated by TCRdb to about 2017). The library came from 5' RACE. For sequencing, an Illumina HiSeq 2500 was employed. The public reads were reanalyzed by TCRdb: fastp trimming at Q25, MiXCR alignment, in-frame beta chains only. CDR3 protein duplicates are merged, each entry listing the most common genes and DNA. This sample gives 250,000 to 350,000 distinct CDR3 sequences in total; around 19% of them show up just once. Less than 9.5% of the sample rests with the top ten. Sequencing input: blood, either unsorted or a sorted T cell fraction (not recorded which). Every receptor here comes from a male donor with ankylosing spondylitis or in good health (not recorded which).

This chain connects TRBV5-1 to TRBJ2-2, with TRBD1 matching 7 bases. The CDR3 is 17 amino acids. CDR1 and CDR2 (germline): SGHRS, YFSETQ. J lost 1 base, V lost 3 bases, and 9 bases had no gene match. For the CDR3, the DNA is TGCGCCAGCAGCTGGCCCACCGGGACAGAGAACACCGGGGAGCTGTTTTTT. It translates to CASSWPTGTENTGELFF.

The chain employs TRBV24-1 and TRBJ2-3, with TRBD2 matching 14 bases. CDR3 size: 16 residues. Per germline, CDR1 KGHDR and CDR2 SFDVKD. Trimming at V came to 3 bases and at J to 5 bases, leaving 3 bases not matched to a gene. CDR3 in amino acids: CATSDRLAGGRDTQYF. CDR3 bases: TGTGCCACCAGTGATCGACTAGCGGGGGGGCGAGATACGCAGTATTTT.

This sequence joins TRBV6-5 and TRBJ1-6; TRBD1 agrees at 7 bases. The junction had 2 bases not matched to a gene; V was cut back by 0 bases and J by 3 bases. Looked up from germline, CDR1 is MNHEY and CDR2 is SVGAGI. This CDR3 spans 16 amino acids. The CDR3 loop is CASSYSGGNYNSPLHF. CDR3 DNA: TGTGCCAGCAGTTACTCAGGGGGCAACTATAATTCACCCCTCCACTTT.

V gene TRBV6-1 combines with J gene TRBJ2-5, with D possibly being TRBD1 (5 bases). CDR1 MNHNS and CDR2 SASEGT come from the germline V gene. The CDR3 spans 13 residues. The V end lost 7 bases, the J end lost 1 base, and 10 bases lay between the germline ends. The CDR3 coding sequence is TGTGCCAGCAAGGGGTCAGTCCAAGAGACCCAGTACTTC. Its protein product is CASKGSVQETQYF.

This clonotype occurred a few times. CDR3 coding DNA: TGTGCCAGCAGTTTAGTCCAAGGGGGTGAAGCTTTCTTT. Encoded protein: CASSLVQGGEAFF. The chain uses TRBV12-3 or TRBV12-4 and TRBJ1-1, with a weak D call TRBD1 (6 bases). The V gene lost 1 base and the J gene lost 7 bases, with 10 bases spanning the gap. The CDR3 loop spans 13 amino acids.

This clonotype turned up a few times. The V call is TRBV20-1, the J call TRBJ2-7, with 7 positions matching TRBD1. V shed 0 bases, J shed 4 bases, and the junction held 9 bases outside the gene matches. The CDR3 length is 15 residues. The V gene's germline CDR1 is DFQATT and CDR2 SNEGSKA (reference sequence). The CDR3 protein is CSAREGGGSQYEQYV. DNA of the CDR3: TGCAGTGCTAGAGAAGGGGGCGGCAGCCAGTACGAGCAGTACGTC.

In DNA, the CDR3 is TGCGCCAGCAGCCCACGACTAGCAGCGAACACCGGGGAGCTGTTTTTT. Its protein is CASSPRLAANTGELFF. V is TRBV4-1 and J is TRBJ2-2; 7 bases agree with TRBD2. In germline, CDR1 is MGHRA, CDR2 YSYEKL. The V and J ends lost 4 bases and 0 bases, in that order; junction bases with no gene match: 5. The CDR3 length is 16 residues.